One and the same sample provided the 23 T cell receptor beta chains below, sequenced in a study of Ad26.COV2.S vaccination and SARS-CoV-2 variants. Treatment defined: over 15 received Ad26.COV2.S at low or high dose, single or two shots; about five received placebo; per-sample allocation not given. The samples date from day 63 after the first vaccine or placebo injection. The data were produced by immunoSEQ multiplex PCR, yet TCRdb's version contains in-frame clones alone and is incomplete. This sample has hundreds of thousands of clones, with about 91% found just once. The source material was peripheral blood, sampled in a trial of Ad26.COV2.S vaccine versus placebo. The receptors derive from a person between 18 and 65 years old who received the Ad26.COV2.S COVID-19 vaccine or a placebo.

This sequence joins TRBV19 and TRBJ1-5; unclear D gene. Trimming cost V 1 base and J 9 bases, with 10 bases left between them. The CDR3 length is 13 residues. CDR1 and CDR2 (germline): LNHDA, SQIVND (reference sequence). CDR3 amino acids: CASSIGQQAPQHF. The DNA for the CDR3 is TGTGCCAGTAGTATAGGGCAGCAGGCGCCCCAGCATTTT.

This clone is a singleton in its sample. The chain links TRBV19 to TRBJ2-2; D is unclear. V dropped 4 bases and J dropped 2 bases, with 11 bases sitting between them. This CDR3 spans 15 amino acids. Germline-derived CDR1 and CDR2 are LNHDA and SQIVND (reference sequence). Here the CDR3 reads CASSTQRNNTGELFF. CDR3 nucleotide sequence: TGTGCCAGTAGTACGCAGAGAAATAACACCGGGGAGCTGTTTTTT.

This clone appeared once. The chain couples TRBV3-1 (or the pseudogene TRBV3-2) to TRBJ1-5, with a possible D match to TRBD1 (6 bases). Germline CDR1 reads LGHDT; CDR2 reads YNNKEL (reference sequence). Trimming took off 2 bases at V and 6 bases at J, with 17 bases between the two ends. There are 16 residues in the CDR3. In DNA form, the CDR3 reads TGTGCCAGCAGCCAAACCTGGAGGGGGGGCCGTCAGCCCCAGCATTTT. It specifies CASSQTWRGGRQPQHF.

The J gene is TRBJ2-3, the V gene TRBV3-1 (or the pseudogene TRBV3-2); D perhaps matches TRBD2 (6 bases). The V end was cut by 3 bases, the J end by 0 bases, with 25 bases between. CDR1 LGHDT and CDR2 YNNKEL come from the germline V gene (reference sequence). The CDR3 consists of 20 residues. CDR3 DNA: TGTGCCAGCAGCCAGGAAAGGTGGGGGGTAAAACTCGTAAGCACAGATACGCAGTATTTT. It yields the protein CASSQERWGVKLVSTDTQYF.

In regard to this clone: Compared with germline, one end of the junction differs, possibly owing to a read error. V gene TRBV19 combines with J gene TRBJ1-1, with 9 bases matching TRBD1. CDR1 and CDR2 from the germline V gene are LNHDA and SQIVND (reference sequence). CDR3 length: 13 amino acids. In DNA, the CDR3 is TGTGCCAGTAGTATCGAAAGGGGACAGGGCGGTTTTTTT. Translating it yields CASSIERGQGGFF.

The chain couples TRBV27 to TRBJ1-2; 7 bases are a match to TRBD1. Trimming at V came to 5 bases and at J to 4 bases, leaving 10 bases not matched to a gene. Looked up from germline, CDR1 is MNHEY and CDR2 is SMNVEV (reference sequence). This CDR3 region has 15 residues. CDR3 in amino acids: CASSPRDSIPYGYTF. The CDR3 nucleotides are TGTGCCAGCAGTCCGAGGGACAGCATACCCTATGGCTACACCTTC.

The chain uses TRBV6-5 and TRBJ1-2; D is uncertain. CDR1 is MNHEY, CDR2 SVGAGI, per germline. There are 16 residues in the CDR3. V was shortened by 0 bases and J by 3 bases, with 14 bases between the two germline ends. The CDR3 DNA sequence: TGTGCCAGCAGTTACTCAGCGGGCCTCCGGGACTATGGCTACACCTTC. Amino acids: CASSYSAGLRDYGYTF.

This chain connects TRBV30 to TRBJ2-7, with D possibly being TRBD2 (6 bases). This CDR3 region has 12 residues. V lost 7 bases and J lost 9, with 19 bases in between. CDR1 is GTSNPN and CDR2 is SVGIG in the germline V gene (reference sequence). The CDR3 DNA reads as TGTGCCTCCCACCGGGACTTTAAAGGGCAGTACTTC. The encoded protein is CASHRDFKGQYF. Complete variable domain (other parts from reference TRBV30 and TRBJ2-7): SQTIHQWPATLVQPVGSPLSLECTVEGTSNPNLYWYRQAAGRGLQLLFYSVGIGQISSEVPQNLSASRPQDRQFILSSKKLLLSDSGFYLCASHRDFKGQYFGPGTRLTVT.

CDR3 region: CASSLGGPRKGSGANVLTF. CDR3 DNA: TGTGCCAGCAGCTTAGGGGGCCCAAGGAAGGGCTCTGGGGCCAACGTCCTGACTTTC. The rearrangement joins TRBV7-6 to TRBJ2-6; maybe TRBD1 (5 bases). The V gene's germline CDR1 is SGHVS and CDR2 FNYEAQ. The CDR3 is 19 amino acids. V lost 1 base to trimming and J lost 0 bases, with 16 bases between them.

The chain employs TRBV6-5 and TRBJ2-7, with D perhaps given as TRBD1 or TRBD2 (5 bases each). CDR1 MNHEY and CDR2 SVGAGI come from the germline V gene. CDR3 size: 14 residues. With 6 bases removed from V and 3 bases from J, the gap between germline ends came to 15 bases. The CDR3 DNA reads as TGTGCCAGCAGCCCGATGGGACGGATCTACGAGCAGTACGTC. This encodes CASSPMGRIYEQYV.

The chain carries TRBV7-6 and TRBJ1-5, with a weak D call TRBD1 (5 bases). The ends were cut back, 3 bases at V and 2 bases at J, with 26 bases in the middle. The CDR3 is 20 residues long. CDR1 is SGHVS, CDR2 FNYEAQ, per germline. The CDR3 spells CASSFLQGVPGTPGNQPQHF. CDR3 sequence (DNA): TGTGCCAGCAGCTTTCTCCAAGGGGTCCCCGGGACCCCGGGCAATCAGCCCCAGCATTTT.

V gene TRBV11-2 combines with J gene TRBJ2-6; D is undetermined. V gave up 6 bases and J gave up 12 bases, with 18 bases separating them. Germline CDR1 is SGHAT and CDR2 is FQNNGV. The CDR3 length is 14 residues. CDR3 sequence: CASRSLISNRVLTF. The DNA for the CDR3 is TGTGCCAGCAGATCCCTGATCAGTAACCGCGTCCTGACTTTC.

The table lists this clone with a few counts. The J gene is TRBJ2-3, the V gene TRBV7-2; 7 nucleotides align to TRBD2. CDR3 length equals 13 residues. V shed 3 bases and J 6 bases; nucleotides not matched to a gene: 3. CDR1 and CDR2 (germline): SGHTA, FQGNSA. The CDR3 is CASSFKLADTQYF. Here the CDR3 DNA reads TGTGCCAGCAGCTTCAAACTAGCGGATACGCAGTATTTT. The whole variable domain, remainder taken from reference TRBV7-2 and TRBJ2-3, is GAGVSQSPSNKVTEKGKDVELRCDPISGHTALYWYRQSLGQGLEFLIYFQGNSAPDKSGLPSDRFSAERTGGSVSTLTIQRTQQEDSAVYLCASSFKLADTQYFGPGTRLTVL.

V and J are TRBV6-2 or TRBV6-3 and TRBJ2-3; 9 bases are a match to TRBD2. Germline V gene lookup returns CDR1 MNHEY and CDR2 SVGEGT. The CDR3 length is 17 residues. J lost 5 bases, V lost 6 bases, and 15 bases had no gene match. The CDR3 is CASSLRWPAGGLDTQYF. The CDR3 DNA reads as TGTGCCAGCAGCTTACGATGGCCAGCGGGGGGATTAGATACGCAGTATTTT.

This rearrangement joins TRBV6-5 to TRBJ1-2, with 10 nucleotides matching TRBD1. This CDR3 contains 15 residues. V was pared by 4 bases and J by 5 bases, with 7 bases of the junction left unmatched. CDR1 and CDR2 from the germline V gene are MNHEY and SVGAGI. The DNA for the CDR3 is TGTGCCAGCAGTTCGGGGGACAGGGGATTTTATGGCTACACCTTC. Amino acid sequence: CASSSGDRGFYGYTF.

The chain links TRBV6-5 to TRBJ1-2, with D possibly TRBD1 on 6 matching bases. V was trimmed by 0 bases and J by 2 bases, leaving 13 bases between them. Per the germline V gene, CDR1 is MNHEY and CDR2 is SVGAGI. The CDR3 has 16 residues. The CDR3 spells CASSYSNRVSNYGYTF. For the CDR3, the DNA is TGTGCCAGCAGTTACTCGAACAGGGTTAGCAACTATGGCTACACCTTC.

J is TRBJ1-2 and V is TRBV4-3; D may be TRBD1 (6 bases). The CDR3 covers 17 residues. Germline CDR1 is LGHNA and CDR2 is YSLEER. Trimming left V 0 bases short and J 4 bases short, with 18 bases between. The CDR3 loop is CASSQDRTPTGFYGYTF. DNA of the CDR3: TGCGCCAGCAGCCAAGACCGAACCCCAACAGGGTTCTATGGCTACACCTTC.

V is TRBV29-1 and J is TRBJ1-1; tentatively, D is TRBD1 (5 bases). Germline-derived CDR1 and CDR2 are SQVTM and ANQGSEA. Trimming took 6 bases from V and 3 from J, leaving 14 bases between them. The CDR3 runs to 13 residues. Here the CDR3 reads CSVTGTWDTEAFF. The CDR3 nucleotides are TGCAGCGTCACCGGGACTTGGGACACTGAAGCTTTCTTT.

The genes are TRBV7-9 and TRBJ2-1, with D uncertain. CDR1 and CDR2 from the germline V gene are SEHNR and FQNEAQ (reference sequence). The CDR3 totals 15 residues. With 5 bases removed from V and 3 bases from J, the gap between germline ends came to 14 bases. CDR3 in DNA: TGTGCCAGCAGCCCTAAGTCCAAAAACTACAATGAGCAGTTCTTC. Protein product: CASSPKSKNYNEQFF.

J is TRBJ2-3 and V is TRBV5-1, with 13 bases aligning to TRBD2. Germline-derived CDR1 and CDR2 are SGHRS and YFSETQ. This CDR3 contains 17 residues. V lost 0 bases, J lost 6 bases, and 7 bases stayed unmatched. This chain's CDR3 is CASSLGAGTSGVDTQYF. As DNA, the CDR3 is TGCGCCAGCAGCTTGGGGGCCGGGACTAGCGGGGTTGATACGCAGTATTTT.

This sequence joins TRBV28 and TRBJ2-2; D is unresolved. V dropped 7 bases and J dropped 3 bases, with 15 bases sitting between them. Germline V gene sequence: CDR1 MDHEN, CDR2 SYDVKM. The CDR3 has 15 residues. The chain's CDR3 is CASNKTPGYTGELFF. The DNA of the CDR3 is TGTGCCAGCAACAAAACCCCCGGGTACACCGGGGAGCTGTTTTTT.

This clone was seen a single time. This chain joins TRBV4-3 and TRBJ1-1, with 7 nucleotides matching TRBD1. The CDR3 extends over 13 amino acids. The J segment lost 4 bases and the V segment lost 3 bases, leaving 2 bases of the junction unmatched. From germline, CDR1 is LGHNA and CDR2 YSLEER. The CDR3 sequence: CASSHRQGTEAFF. The DNA for the CDR3 is TGCGCCAGCAGCCATAGACAGGGCACTGAAGCTTTCTTT.

V and J are TRBV5-6 and TRBJ2-1; no firm D call. Looked up from germline, CDR1 is SGHDT and CDR2 is YYEEEE. Trimming left V 0 bases short and J 6 bases short, with 10 bases between. The CDR3 spans 14 residues. CDR3 region: CASSLGAAGNEQFF. The CDR3 nucleotides read TGTGCCAGCAGCTTGGGTGCGGCAGGCAATGAGCAGTTCTTC. The entire variable domain, with the rest obtained from reference TRBV5-6 and TRBJ2-1, is as follows: DAGVTQSPTHLIKTRGQQVTLRCSPKSGHDTVSWYQQALGQGPQFIFQYYEEEERQRGNFPDRFSGHQFPNYSSELNVNALLLGDSALYLCASSLGAAGNEQFFGPGTRLTVL.